The rows below give T cell receptor beta chains drawn from one sample of a study of cytomegalovirus exposure and HLA in healthy donors. The repertoire was sequenced with immunoSEQ multiplex PCR; TCRdb's copy has only in-frame clones and lacks some. The sample has around 120,000 clones, about nine tenths seen once. The sample was PBMCs. The receptors were gathered from a young man in good health and CMV-seropositive. The CDR3 runs from the conserved cysteine through the conserved F or W. D genes are given only for firm matches. Clone size is given for some rows only: seen once, a few or many times, or a class if the clone is expanded.

J gene: TRBJ1-2
clone size: -
CDR3 length: 16
V gene: TRBV4-1
D gene: -
CDR3 DNA: TGCGCCAGCAGCCAAGATCCAAGAGGCGGCAGGGGAAGAGACACCTTC
CDR3 protein: CASSQDPRGGRGRDTF

J gene: TRBJ1-6
clone size: -
CDR3 length: 16
V gene: TRBV28
D gene: TRBD1
CDR3 DNA: TGTGCCAGCAGGGGACAGGGAGACTCCTATAATTCACCCCTCCACTTT
CDR3 protein: CASRGQGDSYNSPLHF

J gene: TRBJ1-1
clone size: -
CDR3 length: 15
V gene: TRBV4-2
D gene: -
CDR3 DNA: TGTGCCAGCAGCCAATTTGGGGCAGGGAACACTGAAGCTTTCTTT
CDR3 protein: CASSQFGAGNTEAFF

J gene: TRBJ1-2
clone size: -
CDR3 length: 12
V gene: TRBV19
D gene: -
CDR3 DNA: TGTGCCACATCCACAGGGATGGATGGCTACACCTTC
CDR3 protein: CATSTGMDGYTF

J gene: TRBJ1-2
clone size: -
CDR3 length: 15
V gene: TRBV6-4
D gene: -
CDR3 DNA: TGTGCCAGCAGTGACTCGGCCCATATGGACTATGGCTACACCTTC
CDR3 protein: CASSDSAHMDYGYTF

J gene: TRBJ2-2
clone size: -
CDR3 length: 13
V gene: TRBV7-7
D gene: -
CDR3 DNA: TGTGCCAGCAGCTTGAGTCCGACCGGGGAGCTGTTTTTT
CDR3 protein: CASSLSPTGELFF

J gene: TRBJ1-6
clone size: few
CDR3 length: 14
V gene: TRBV27
D gene: -
CDR3 DNA: TGTGCCAGCAGTTGGCGGAGGGCCGACTCACCCCTCCACTTT
CDR3 protein: CASSWRRADSPLHF

J gene: TRBJ2-1
clone size: few
CDR3 length: 13
V gene: TRBV10-1
D gene: -
CDR3 DNA: TGCGCCAGCGCGGGAAGCTCCTACAATGAGCAGTTCTTC
CDR3 protein: CASAGSSYNEQFF

J gene: TRBJ1-3
clone size: -
CDR3 length: 14
V gene: TRBV9
D gene: -
CDR3 DNA: TGTGCCAGCAGTTACGGGGGGTCGGGCAACACCATATATTTT
CDR3 protein: CASSYGGSGNTIYF

J gene: TRBJ1-2
clone size: -
CDR3 length: 15
V gene: TRBV6-4
D gene: -
CDR3 DNA: TGTGCCAGCAGTGACTCGATAAACAGGCCTTATGGCTACACCTTC
CDR3 protein: CASSDSINRPYGYTF

J gene: TRBJ1-5
clone size: once
CDR3 length: 15
V gene: TRBV6-5
D gene: TRBD1
CDR3 DNA: TGTGCCAGCAGACCTGGACAGGCCTCGGGCCAGCCCCAGCATTTT
CDR3 protein: CASRPGQASGQPQHF

J gene: TRBJ1-3
clone size: few
CDR3 length: 15
V gene: TRBV5-1
D gene: -
CDR3 DNA: TGCGCCAGCAGCTTGGGGTACGGGACTGGAAACACCATATATTTT
CDR3 protein: CASSLGYGTGNTIYF

J gene: TRBJ1-3
clone size: -
CDR3 length: 19
V gene: TRBV9
D gene: -
CDR3 DNA: TGTGCCAGCAGCGATAGTCCCTCTCTCTCCGCCCACTCTGGAAACACCATATATTTT
CDR3 protein: CASSDSPSLSAHSGNTIYF

J gene: TRBJ2-7
clone size: -
CDR3 length: 18
V gene: TRBV19
D gene: -
CDR3 DNA: TGTGCCAGTAGTATGGGGCCCCGCGACTTCATGTTCTCCTACGAGCAGTACTTC
CDR3 protein: CASSMGPRDFMFSYEQYF

J gene: TRBJ1-2
clone size: -
CDR3 length: 16
V gene: TRBV6-1
D gene: TRBD1
CDR3 DNA: TGTGCCAGCAGTGGCCGGGACAGGGGGCTCCTCTATGGCTACACCTTC
CDR3 protein: CASSGRDRGLLYGYTF

J gene: TRBJ2-2
clone size: -
CDR3 length: 14
V gene: TRBV2
D gene: TRBD1
CDR3 DNA: TGTGCCAGCTGGACAGGGGTAGGCACCGGGGAGCTGTTTTTT
CDR3 protein: CASWTGVGTGELFF

J gene: TRBJ2-2
clone size: -
CDR3 length: 16
V gene: TRBV5-8
D gene: -
CDR3 DNA: TGTGCCAGCAGCCTCCGGACAGTTTCTGGCACCGGGGAGCTGTTTTTT
CDR3 protein: CASSLRTVSGTGELFF